The 17 T cell receptor beta chains listed next were all sequenced from one sample in a study of blood T cell repertoires in COVID-19. Sequencing used immunoSEQ multiplex PCR; TCRdb keeps in-frame clones, though not all of them. The table lists 50,000 to 65,000 clones, roughly 90% of them singletons, with 2.5% to 3.5% in the top ten. Sequencing used peripheral blood. The receptors come from a man in his forties or fifties with acute or convalescent COVID-19.

This clone came up a few times. This chain links TRBV10-1 with TRBJ1-2; 8 bases match TRBD1. This CDR3 spans 14 amino acids. Germline values: CDR1 WNHNN, CDR2 SYGVQD (reference sequence). V lost 9 bases, J lost 5 bases, and 11 bases stayed unmatched. This CDR3 reads CASSETGDLYGYTF. CDR3 DNA sequence: TGCGCCAGTTCCGAGACAGGGGATCTTTATGGCTACACCTTC.

This chain uses TRBV2 with TRBJ2-4, with D perhaps TRBD1 (5 bases). Germline CDR1 reads SNHLY; CDR2 reads FYNNEI. The CDR3 length is 16 residues. V was clipped by 5 bases and J by 0 bases, with 14 bases between them. CDR3 bases: TGTGCCAGCAGTACTCGACAGAGACTAGCCAAAAACATTCAGTACTTC. It translates to CASSTRQRLAKNIQYF.

The chain is built from TRBV6-5 and TRBJ1-1; perhaps TRBD1 as D (5 bases). There are 13 residues in the CDR3. The V and J ends lost 0 bases and 4 bases respectively, with 6 bases between them. The V gene's germline CDR1 is MNHEY and CDR2 SVGAGI. The CDR3 loop reads CASSYSGGTEAFF. DNA of the CDR3: TGTGCCAGCAGTTACTCCGGGGGCACTGAAGCTTTCTTT.

This rearrangement joins TRBV3-1 (or the pseudogene TRBV3-2) to TRBJ2-5; 13 bases line up with TRBD2. The CDR3 extends over 16 amino acids. The ends lost 4 bases at V and 2 bases at J; junction bases unmatched: 4. CDR1 LGHDT and CDR2 YNNKEL come from the germline V gene (reference sequence). The DNA of the CDR3 is TGTGCCAGCAGCCGCGGACTAGCGGGGGTACAAGAGACCCAGTACTTC. Protein sequence: CASSRGLAGVQETQYF.

The V gene is TRBV19, the J gene TRBJ2-5; 8 bases are a match to TRBD1. Germline CDR1 LNHDA, CDR2 SQIVND (reference sequence). The CDR3 runs 14 residues. V lost 2 bases to trimming and J lost 6 bases; unmatched junction nucleotides: 5. The CDR3 loop reads CASSISTGGQTQYF. The CDR3 DNA is TGTGCCAGTAGTATAAGCACAGGGGGGCAGACCCAGTACTTC.

J is TRBJ1-5 and V is TRBV19; no clear D gene. CDR1 is LNHDA, CDR2 SQIVND, per germline (reference sequence). This CDR3 region has 12 residues. V lost 8 bases, J lost 4 bases, and 9 bases lay in between. CDR3 coding DNA: TGTGCCAGTGGATACAGTAATCAGCCCCAGCATTTT. As protein: CASGYSNQPQHF.

The chain carries TRBV5-1 and TRBJ2-1, with TRBD1 as a possible D gene (6 bases). The V end lost 1 base, the J end lost 4 bases, and 12 bases lay between the germline ends. Per the germline V gene, CDR1 is SGHRS and CDR2 is YFSETQ. The CDR3 length is 15 residues. The CDR3 spells CASSLLGAGYNEQFF. As DNA, the CDR3 is TGCGCCAGCAGCTTGTTGGGGGCAGGTTACAATGAGCAGTTCTTC.

This chain uses TRBV25-1 with TRBJ2-7; D remains unclear. This CDR3 region has 12 residues. Germline-derived CDR1 and CDR2 are MGHDK and SYGVNS. V lost 0 bases, J lost 6 bases, and 6 bases lay in between. The CDR3 loop reads CASSEYLREQYF. The CDR3 nucleotides read TGTGCCAGCAGTGAATATCTCCGCGAGCAGTACTTC.

The chain links TRBV6-6 to TRBJ1-3; TRBD1 matches at 9 bases. Trimming removed 4 bases from V and 1 base from J; junction bases left unmatched: 5. Germline loops: CDR1 MNHNY, CDR2 SVGAGI (reference sequence). This CDR3 region has 16 residues. CDR3 in DNA: TGTGCCAGCAGTTCCTCGGGACAGGGTTCTGGAAACACCATATATTTT. This translates into CASSSSGQGSGNTIYF.

The chain has TRBV28 and TRBJ1-4, with D possibly matching TRBD1 (5 bases). The CDR3 extends over 15 amino acids. Germline loops: CDR1 MDHEN, CDR2 SYDVKM. Between the trimmed V and J ends, which lost 6 bases and 1 base, there was a span of 12 bases. The CDR3 nucleotides are TGTGCCAGCAGGGGAACAGGTATAACTAATGAAAAACTGTTTTTT. Translating it yields CASRGTGITNEKLFF. The variable domain in full, completed from reference TRBV28 and TRBJ1-4, reads DVKVTQSSRYLVKRTGEKVFLECVQDMDHENMFWYRQDPGLGLRLIYFSYDVKMKEKGDIPEGYSVSREKKERFSLILESASTNQTSMYLCASRGTGITNEKLFFGSGTQLSVL.

This clone was seen a single time. The chain recombines TRBV18 with TRBJ1-1; D call uncertain. The V gene's germline CDR1 is KGHSH and CDR2 LQKENI. V lost 1 base and J lost 6, with 15 bases in between. The CDR3 runs to 15 residues. Here the CDR3 DNA reads TGTGCCAGCTCACCACTACCCGACTCAAACCCTGAAGCTTTCTTT. Encoded protein: CASSPLPDSNPEAFF.

The chain has TRBV5-4 and TRBJ1-1; no reliable D call. CDR1 and CDR2 from the germline V gene are SGHNT and YYREEE (reference sequence). Deletions cut 0 bases from V and 1 base from J, with 13 bases between. The CDR3 consists of 16 residues. DNA of the CDR3: TGTGCCAGCAGCTTGGCCGGTTTGACTCAGAACACTGAAGCTTTCTTT. Translating gives CASSLAGLTQNTEAFF.

The chain combines TRBV24-1 with TRBJ1-5, with 9 bases that match TRBD1. V was clipped by 2 bases and J by 6 bases; unmatched bases: 7. There are 16 residues in the CDR3. The germline V gene has CDR1 KGHDR and CDR2 SFDVKD. This CDR3 is CATSDSGTGKLQPQHF. The DNA of the CDR3 is TGTGCCACCAGTGATTCCGGGACAGGGAAGCTTCAGCCCCAGCATTTT.

The chain recombines TRBV2 with TRBJ2-7, with D unclear. The CDR3 totals 14 residues. Germline assignment: CDR1 SNHLY and CDR2 FYNNEI. V was clipped by 7 bases and J by 2 bases, with 15 bases between them. The CDR3 protein is CASTISQFTYEQYF. DNA of the CDR3: TGTGCCAGCACAATATCACAGTTTACCTACGAGCAGTACTTC.

V gene TRBV19 combines with J gene TRBJ2-6; tentatively, D is TRBD2 (5 bases). CDR3 length equals 16 residues. V was trimmed by 1 base and J by 4 bases, leaving 11 bases between them. The germline V gene has CDR1 LNHDA and CDR2 SQIVND (reference sequence). CDR3 protein: CASSIGSGGGANVLTF. The CDR3 DNA is TGTGCCAGTAGTATAGGAAGCGGAGGCGGGGCCAACGTCCTGACTTTC.

The V call is TRBV4-1, the J call TRBJ1-1; 8 bases agree with TRBD1. V was clipped by 3 bases and J by 3 bases; unmatched bases: 6. The germline gives CDR1 MGHRA, CDR2 YSYEKL. This CDR3 is 15 amino acids long. The CDR3 loop is CASSHPDREYTEAFF. The CDR3 DNA sequence: TGCGCCAGCAGCCACCCGGACAGGGAGTACACTGAAGCTTTCTTT.

The rearrangement uses TRBV28 and TRBJ1-1; 12 nucleotides align to TRBD1. Germline loops: CDR1 MDHEN, CDR2 SYDVKM. V lost 6 bases and J lost 0; bases outside the gene matches: 5. The CDR3 has 16 amino acids. CDR3 loop: CASRGQGANMNTEAFF. CDR3 bases: TGTGCCAGCAGGGGACAGGGGGCAAACATGAACACTGAAGCTTTCTTT. The full variable domain, rest sourced from reference TRBV28 and TRBJ1-1, is DVKVTQSSRYLVKRTGEKVFLECVQDMDHENMFWYRQDPGLGLRLIYFSYDVKMKEKGDIPEGYSVSREKKERFSLILESASTNQTSMYLCASRGQGANMNTEAFFGQGTRLTVV.